Listed below are T cell receptor beta chains from one sample, sequenced in a study of CDR3 diversity in severe acne. MiXCR, run by TCRdb on the PCR reads, gives a single entry per CDR3 protein. The sample shows about 85,000 distinct CDR3 sequences, 45% to 55% of them seen only once. The sequenced sample consisted of blood. Every receptor here comes from a male donor in good health, serving as a control. CDR3s include the opening cysteine and the closing phenylalanine or tryptophan. Fields, in order: D gene, J gene, clone size, V gene, CDR3 DNA, CDR3 protein. The D gene is left open where the match is weak. Clone size is given for some rows only: seen once, a few or many times, or a class if the clone is expanded.

d_call: NA; j_call: TRBJ2-3; clone_size: once; v_call: TRBV7-8; cdr3_nt: TGTGCCAGCAGCTTATTCCGCGATACGCAGTATTTT; cdr3_aa: CASSLFRDTQYF
d_call: TRBD1; j_call: TRBJ2-5; clone_size: few; v_call: TRBV24-1; cdr3_nt: TGTGCCACCAGTGATTCAGGACAGGCCGAAGAGACCCAGTACTTC; cdr3_aa: CATSDSGQAEETQYF
d_call: NA; j_call: TRBJ1-5; clone_size: NA; v_call: TRBV2; cdr3_nt: TGTGCCAGCACCCAAAGACGGAACAATCAGCCCCAGCATTTT; cdr3_aa: CASTQRRNNQPQHF
d_call: NA; j_call: TRBJ2-7; clone_size: NA; v_call: TRBV20-1; cdr3_nt: TGCAGTGCTGCCCCGACTCCGTACGAGCAGTACTTC; cdr3_aa: CSAAPTPYEQYF
d_call: TRBD1; j_call: TRBJ1-4; clone_size: many; v_call: TRBV10-3; cdr3_nt: TGTGCCATCAGTGAGTCTCAGGGGGCCGGTGAAAAACTGTTTTTT; cdr3_aa: CAISESQGAGEKLFF
d_call: TRBD1; j_call: TRBJ2-5; clone_size: few; v_call: TRBV5-1; cdr3_nt: TGCGCCAGCGCACGGGGACAGATCCAAGAGACCCAGTACTTC; cdr3_aa: CASARGQIQETQYF
d_call: TRBD2; j_call: TRBJ2-5; clone_size: many; v_call: TRBV9; cdr3_nt: TGTGCCAGCAGCCACCCCCGGGGGGAGGAGGAGACCCAGTACTTC; cdr3_aa: CASSHPRGEEETQYF
d_call: NA; j_call: TRBJ1-2; clone_size: NA; v_call: TRBV28; cdr3_nt: TGTGCCAGCAGTTTCTTCTATGGCTACACCTTC; cdr3_aa: CASSFFYGYTF
d_call: NA; j_call: TRBJ1-1; clone_size: NA; v_call: TRBV24-1; cdr3_nt: TGTGCCACCGGGGGGGGGGGACGGGAGAGGAACACTGAAGCTTTCTTT; cdr3_aa: CATGGGGRERNTEAFF
d_call: NA; j_call: TRBJ1-5; clone_size: few; v_call: TRBV24-1; cdr3_nt: TGTGCCACCAGTGATATCAGCTTGAATCAGCCCCAGCATTTT; cdr3_aa: CATSDISLNQPQHF
d_call: NA; j_call: TRBJ1-2; clone_size: NA; v_call: TRBV28; cdr3_nt: TGTGCCAGCAGTTTATGGCCAGGGGCGGGTGGCTACACCTTC; cdr3_aa: CASSLWPGAGGYTF
d_call: TRBD2; j_call: TRBJ2-5; clone_size: NA; v_call: TRBV20-1; cdr3_nt: TGCAGTGCCTTTGGCGGGAGTGGAGAGACCCAGTACTTC; cdr3_aa: CSAFGGSGETQYF
d_call: TRBD1; j_call: TRBJ2-3; clone_size: NA; v_call: TRBV7-2; cdr3_nt: TGTGCCAGCAGCTCCTACAGGGGTCGGGAGTATTTT; cdr3_aa: CASSSYRGREYF
d_call: NA; j_call: TRBJ1-2; clone_size: few; v_call: TRBV2; cdr3_nt: TGTGTCACCTGGGGGAACTATGGCTACACCTTC; cdr3_aa: CVTWGNYGYTF
d_call: TRBD1; j_call: TRBJ1-5; clone_size: few; v_call: TRBV15; cdr3_nt: TGTGCCACCAGCAGATTCGACAGGGAGGGTCAGCCCCAGCATTTT; cdr3_aa: CATSRFDREGQPQHF
d_call: TRBD1; j_call: TRBJ1-5; clone_size: few; v_call: TRBV4-2; cdr3_nt: TGTGCCAGCAGCCAGGACAGGAGCAATCAGCCCCAGCATTTT; cdr3_aa: CASSQDRSNQPQHF
d_call: NA; j_call: TRBJ1-2; clone_size: NA; v_call: TRBV20-1; cdr3_nt: TGCAGTCCAAGCGACGGGGGCAGCGACTATGGCTACACCTTC; cdr3_aa: CSPSDGGSDYGYTF
d_call: TRBD1; j_call: TRBJ2-5; clone_size: NA; v_call: TRBV5-1; cdr3_nt: TGCGCCAGCAGCCCTGGGACAGAGGGAGAGACCCAGTACTTC; cdr3_aa: CASSPGTEGETQYF
d_call: NA; j_call: TRBJ1-1; clone_size: many; v_call: TRBV2; cdr3_nt: TGTGCCAGCAGTGATGCAGGGAGTGGGAACACTGAAGCTTTCTTT; cdr3_aa: CASSDAGSGNTEAFF
d_call: NA; j_call: TRBJ2-5; clone_size: NA; v_call: TRBV20-1; cdr3_nt: TGCAGTGCCAGGGACTCTGGTCGGGAGACCCAGTACTTC; cdr3_aa: CSARDSGRETQYF
d_call: NA; j_call: TRBJ2-5; clone_size: NA; v_call: TRBV6-6; cdr3_nt: TGTGCCAGCAGTGTCCCTACCTACCAAGAGACCCAGTACTTC; cdr3_aa: CASSVPTYQETQYF
d_call: NA; j_call: TRBJ1-1; clone_size: NA; v_call: TRBV6-5; cdr3_nt: TGTGCCAGCAGCCCCGGGGCTCAATGGGCTTTCTTT; cdr3_aa: CASSPGAQWAFF
d_call: NA; j_call: TRBJ1-2; clone_size: few; v_call: TRBV10-3; cdr3_nt: TGTGCCATCAGTGCTCGGACAGCCGTGGGTGGCTACACCTTC; cdr3_aa: CAISARTAVGGYTF
d_call: NA; j_call: TRBJ1-5; clone_size: NA; v_call: TRBV20-1; cdr3_nt: TGCAGTGCTAGAAGTAACAGGGACAGCAATCAGCCCCAGCATTTT; cdr3_aa: CSARSNRDSNQPQHF
d_call: NA; j_call: TRBJ2-2; clone_size: NA; v_call: TRBV7-9; cdr3_nt: TGTGCCAGCATCCCTAACATGGGGGCGCCCACCGGGGAGCTGTTTTTT; cdr3_aa: CASIPNMGAPTGELFF
d_call: NA; j_call: TRBJ2-5; clone_size: few; v_call: TRBV10-3; cdr3_nt: TGTGCCATCAGTGCCGCCAGCCCAGAGACCCAGTACTTC; cdr3_aa: CAISAASPETQYF
d_call: NA; j_call: TRBJ2-7; clone_size: NA; v_call: TRBV5-4; cdr3_nt: TGTGCCAGGGGTTATTCCTACGAGCAGTACTTC; cdr3_aa: CARGYSYEQYF
d_call: TRBD2; j_call: TRBJ2-2; clone_size: NA; v_call: TRBV7-2; cdr3_nt: TGTGCCAGCAGCGCGACTAGCGGGGCGAACACCGGGGAGCTGTTTTTT; cdr3_aa: CASSATSGANTGELFF
d_call: NA; j_call: TRBJ1-2; clone_size: many; v_call: TRBV14; cdr3_nt: TGTGCCAGCAGCCACCAGGGACTAAAAAGATCGGGCTTCGACAGTCTCGGTGGCTACACCTTC; cdr3_aa: CASSHQGLKRSGFDSLGGYTF
d_call: TRBD2; j_call: TRBJ2-7; clone_size: NA; v_call: TRBV9; cdr3_nt: TGTGCCAGCAGCGTAGGGGGGGCTAGCGGGGGGTACGAGCAGTACTTC; cdr3_aa: CASSVGGASGGYEQYF
d_call: NA; j_call: TRBJ1-2; clone_size: once; v_call: TRBV24-1; cdr3_nt: TGTGCCACCAGTGACCCCGGGACGACCTATGGCTACACCTTC; cdr3_aa: CATSDPGTTYGYTF
d_call: NA; j_call: TRBJ2-5; clone_size: NA; v_call: TRBV27; cdr3_nt: TGTGCCAGCACTAGGGTACCCAGGGAGACCCAGTACTTC; cdr3_aa: CASTRVPRETQYF
d_call: NA; j_call: TRBJ2-1; clone_size: few; v_call: TRBV18; cdr3_nt: TGTGCCAGCTCACCAAACAATGAGCAGTTCTTC; cdr3_aa: CASSPNNEQFF
d_call: NA; j_call: TRBJ1-3; clone_size: NA; v_call: TRBV5-1; cdr3_nt: TGCGCCAGCAGCTTAGCGGGGCAAGGAAACACCATATATTTT; cdr3_aa: CASSLAGQGNTIYF
d_call: NA; j_call: TRBJ1-5; clone_size: once; v_call: TRBV2; cdr3_nt: TGTGCCAGCAGCTTAGGGCAGACTAGCAATCAGCCCCAGCATTTT; cdr3_aa: CASSLGQTSNQPQHF
d_call: NA; j_call: TRBJ2-2; clone_size: few; v_call: TRBV19; cdr3_nt: TGTGCCAGTAGCACGACAGGGAACACCGGGGAGCTGTTTTTT; cdr3_aa: CASSTTGNTGELFF
d_call: NA; j_call: TRBJ2-5; clone_size: NA; v_call: TRBV2; cdr3_nt: TGTGCCAGCAGCGTAGGGACGGCTAACCAAGAGACCCAGTACTTC; cdr3_aa: CASSVGTANQETQYF
d_call: NA; j_call: TRBJ1-2; clone_size: many; v_call: TRBV29-1; cdr3_nt: TGCAGCGTTGAAGATCCTGACACTTACTATGGCTACACCTTC; cdr3_aa: CSVEDPDTYYGYTF
d_call: NA; j_call: TRBJ2-7; clone_size: many; v_call: TRBV7-9; cdr3_nt: TGTGCCAGCAGCTTAGTGTTGGGTTCGGAGCAGTACTTC; cdr3_aa: CASSLVLGSEQYF
d_call: TRBD1; j_call: TRBJ2-5; clone_size: NA; v_call: TRBV7-4; cdr3_nt: TGTGCCAGCAGCTTAGTGAGGGACAGGGGGCAAGAGACCCAGTACTTC; cdr3_aa: CASSLVRDRGQETQYF
d_call: NA; j_call: TRBJ1-1; clone_size: NA; v_call: TRBV5-1; cdr3_nt: TGCGCCAGCAGCTTGACAGCGTCGGGGGCGCGTACTGAAGCTTTCTTT; cdr3_aa: CASSLTASGARTEAFF